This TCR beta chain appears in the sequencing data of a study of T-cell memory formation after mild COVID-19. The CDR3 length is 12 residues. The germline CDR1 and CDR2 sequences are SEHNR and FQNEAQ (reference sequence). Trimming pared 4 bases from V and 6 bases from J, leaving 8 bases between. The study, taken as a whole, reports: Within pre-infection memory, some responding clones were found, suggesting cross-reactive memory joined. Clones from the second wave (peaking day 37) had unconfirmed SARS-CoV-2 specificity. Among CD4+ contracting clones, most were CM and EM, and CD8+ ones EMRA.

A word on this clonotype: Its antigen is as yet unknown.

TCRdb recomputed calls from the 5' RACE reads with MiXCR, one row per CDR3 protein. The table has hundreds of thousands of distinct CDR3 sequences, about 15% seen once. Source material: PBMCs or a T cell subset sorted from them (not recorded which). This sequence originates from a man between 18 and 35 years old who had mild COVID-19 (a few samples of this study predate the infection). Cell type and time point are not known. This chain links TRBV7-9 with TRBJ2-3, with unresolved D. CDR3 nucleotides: TGTGCCAGCAGCTCGGACCCGGATACGCAGTATTTT. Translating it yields CASSSDPDTQYF. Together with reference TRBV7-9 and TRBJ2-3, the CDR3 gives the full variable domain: DTGVSQNPRHKITKRGQNVTFRCDPISEHNRLYWYRQTLGQGPEFLTYFQNEAQLEKSRLLSDRFSAERPKGSFSTLEIQRTEQGDSAMYLCASSSDPDTQYFGPGTRLTVL.